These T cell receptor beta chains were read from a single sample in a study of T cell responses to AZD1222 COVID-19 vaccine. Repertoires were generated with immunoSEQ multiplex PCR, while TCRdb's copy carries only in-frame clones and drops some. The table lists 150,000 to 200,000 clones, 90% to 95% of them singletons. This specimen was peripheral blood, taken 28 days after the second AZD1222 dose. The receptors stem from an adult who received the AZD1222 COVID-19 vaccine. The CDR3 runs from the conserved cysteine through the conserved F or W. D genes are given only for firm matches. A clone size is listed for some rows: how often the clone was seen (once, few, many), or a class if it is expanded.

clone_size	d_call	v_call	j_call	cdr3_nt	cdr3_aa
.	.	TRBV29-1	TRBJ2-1	TGCAGCGCGGCCATGGGGGTCTACAATGAGCAGTTCTTC	CSAAMGVYNEQFF
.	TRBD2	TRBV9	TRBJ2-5	TGTGCCAGCAGCCCGACTAGCGGGAGGTCCCAAGAGACCCAGTACTTC	CASSPTSGRSQETQYF
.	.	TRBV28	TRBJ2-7	TGTGCCACCAGCAACGGGGCCCAGAACAGCTACGAGCAGTACTTC	CATSNGAQNSYEQYF
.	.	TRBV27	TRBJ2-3	TGTGCCAGCAGTTGGGGGGCGGGGGTTGAAGATACGCAGTATTTT	CASSWGAGVEDTQYF
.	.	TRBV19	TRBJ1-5	TGTGCCAGTAGCCGACAAAACAATCAGCCCCAGCATTTT	CASSRQNNQPQHF
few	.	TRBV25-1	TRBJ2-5	TGTGCCAGCAGTGACAGGGTAGTGGAGACCCAGTACTTC	CASSDRVVETQYF
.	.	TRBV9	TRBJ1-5	TGTGCCAGCAGCCCCCGTGAGGGGGTAGGTCAGCCCCAGCATTTT	CASSPREGVGQPQHF
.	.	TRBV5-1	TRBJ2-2	TGCGCCAGCAGCTTGCCAGGGTCTAGTTGGACCGGGGAGCTGTTTTTT	CASSLPGSSWTGELFF
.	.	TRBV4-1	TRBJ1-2	TGCGCCAGCAGCCAAGTGGTAGTTAACTATGGCTACACCTTC	CASSQVVVNYGYTF
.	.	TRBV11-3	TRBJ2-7	TGTGCCAGCAGCCCGGGAGAGCAGTACTTC	CASSPGEQYF